The 22 T cell receptor beta chains below all came from one sample that was sequenced in a study of OX40 agonist ivuxolimab in advanced cancers. TCRdb's copy holds only in-frame clones and misses some; the assay was immunoSEQ multiplex PCR. The sample holds tens of thousands of clones; around 89% are singletons and the top ten take 0.45% to 0.6%. The sequences come from CD4+ or CD8+ T cells sorted from blood, collected in a trial of the OX40 agonist ivuxolimab. All receptors come from an adult with an advanced solid tumor such as melanoma, head and neck, liver or kidney cancer.

This chain uses TRBV11-2 with TRBJ1-6; possible D gene TRBD1, 6 bases. The CDR3 has 13 amino acids. The V end lost 3 bases, the J end lost 9 bases, and 9 bases lay between the germline ends. Germline CDR1 SGHAT, CDR2 FQNNGV. The chain's CDR3 is CASSFYRASPLHF. The DNA for the CDR3 is TGTGCCAGCAGCTTCTACAGGGCTTCACCCCTCCACTTT. Full variable domain (outside the CDR3, taken from reference TRBV11-2 and TRBJ1-6): EAGVAQSPRYKIIEKRQSVAFWCNPISGHATLYWYQQILGQGPKLLIQFQNNGVVDDSQLPKDRFSAERLKGVDSTLKIQPAKLEDSAVYLCASSFYRASPLHFGNGTRLTVT.

The rearrangement links TRBV10-3 to TRBJ2-7; perhaps TRBD1 as D (5 bases). V was shortened by 0 bases and J by 2 bases, with 8 bases between the two germline ends. Germline V gene sequence: CDR1 ENHRY, CDR2 SYGVKD. The CDR3 totals 14 residues. The CDR3 region has the DNA TGTGCCATCAGTGAGTCAGACAGAACCTACGAGCAGTACTTC. Encoded protein: CAISESDRTYEQYF.

The chain combines TRBV19 with TRBJ1-1, with D uncertain. V lost 5 bases and J 7 bases, leaving 14 bases between the germline ends. The CDR3 loop spans 13 amino acids. CDR1 LNHDA and CDR2 SQIVND come from the germline V gene (reference sequence). The CDR3, as DNA: TGTGCCAGTAGTTACCCGATGGGGAGTGAAGCTTTCTTT. This translates into CASSYPMGSEAFF.

The chain couples TRBV12-5 to TRBJ1-1; D might be TRBD1 (5 bases). Germline assignment: CDR1 LGHNT and CDR2 FRNRAP. V was trimmed by 0 bases and J by 1 base, leaving 24 bases between them. This CDR3 contains 20 residues. CDR3 in DNA: TGTGCTAGTGGTTTGGTAGTCGTTGGGGGAATTCTGGGGGAGAACACTGAAGCTTTCTTT. This gives the protein CASGLVVVGGILGENTEAFF.

The chain uses TRBV5-6 and TRBJ1-1, with D possibly being TRBD1 (5 bases). V was shortened by 1 base and J by 4 bases, with 8 bases between the two germline ends. Germline values: CDR1 SGHDT, CDR2 YYEEEE. CDR3 size: 13 residues. For the CDR3, the DNA is TGTGCCAGCAGCTTGTTAGGGGTCACTGAAGCTTTCTTT. It is translated as CASSLLGVTEAFF.

The genes are TRBV29-1 and TRBJ2-7, with D perhaps TRBD2 (7 bases). CDR1 and CDR2 from the germline V gene are SQVTM and ANQGSEA. With 6 bases removed from V and 7 bases from J, the gap between germline ends came to 19 bases. CDR3 size: 13 residues. This CDR3 is CSVKGGGAREQYF. In DNA form, the CDR3 reads TGCAGCGTCAAAGGGGGAGGGGCGCGTGAGCAGTACTTC.

The chain uses TRBV7-2 and TRBJ2-7; perhaps TRBD2 as D (5 bases). The germline gives CDR1 SGHTA, CDR2 FQGNSA. The ends were cut back, 1 base at V and 1 base at J, with 8 bases in the middle. This CDR3 is built from 14 residues. CDR3 nucleotides: TGTGCCAGCAGCTTAGGCTCGGGGTCCTACGAGCAGTACTTC. Its translation is CASSLGSGSYEQYF.

The chain uses TRBV6-5 and TRBJ1-1; D possibly corresponds to TRBD1 (5 bases). Germline loops: CDR1 MNHEY, CDR2 SVGAGI. V was trimmed by 0 bases and J by 9 bases, leaving 8 bases between them. CDR3 size: 12 residues. The CDR3 region has the DNA TGTGCCAGCAGTTACTCGACGGGGCAAGCTTTCTTT. This sequence encodes CASSYSTGQAFF.

The gene calls are TRBV4-1 and TRBJ2-3; D is uncertain. Looked up from germline, CDR1 is MGHRA and CDR2 is YSYEKL. The V gene lost 4 bases and the J gene lost 2 bases, with 13 bases spanning the gap. CDR3 size: 15 residues. CDR3 nucleotides: TGCGCCAGCAGCCCCGGCAACTTCAACACAGATACGCAGTATTTT. It codes for CASSPGNFNTDTQYF.

The J gene is TRBJ2-4, the V gene TRBV4-1, with no clear D. In germline, CDR1 is MGHRA, CDR2 YSYEKL. The CDR3 covers 15 residues. Trimming removed 0 bases at V and 4 bases at J, with 10 bases between. The CDR3 reads CASSQDRIEKNIQYF. As DNA, the CDR3 is TGCGCCAGCAGCCAAGACAGAATTGAAAAAAACATTCAGTACTTC.

This chain uses TRBV18 with TRBJ2-1; D is uncertain. CDR1 is KGHSH and CDR2 is LQKENI in the germline V gene. The CDR3 is 15 amino acids. V lost 2 bases and J 5 bases, leaving 13 bases between the germline ends. In DNA, the CDR3 is TGTGCCAGCTCACCAATGTGGCAGGCCGACAATGAGCAGTTCTTC. Protein product: CASSPMWQADNEQFF.

The chain has TRBV18 and TRBJ2-2; 8 bases line up with TRBD1. This CDR3 region has 16 residues. Germline assignment: CDR1 KGHSH and CDR2 LQKENI. The ends lost 1 base at V and 2 bases at J; junction bases unmatched: 3. CDR3 in amino acids: CASSPQAGGNTGELFF. CDR3 in DNA: TGTGCCAGCTCACCACAGGCAGGGGGCAACACCGGGGAGCTGTTTTTT.

The genes are TRBV5-4 and TRBJ1-3; D is unclear. The CDR3 spans 17 residues. Germline V gene data show CDR1 as SGHNT and CDR2 as YYREEE (reference sequence). V dropped 0 bases and J dropped 2 bases, with 15 bases sitting between them. The CDR3 DNA reads as TGTGCCAGCAGCTTGGGTGGGGATCGTGTCGCTGGAAACACCATATATTTT. It encodes CASSLGGDRVAGNTIYF.

The chain is built from TRBV6-5 and TRBJ1-4, with 7 positions matching TRBD1. Germline CDR1 MNHEY, CDR2 SVGAGI. This CDR3 comprises 15 residues. Trimming removed 5 bases from V and 3 bases from J; junction bases left unmatched: 6. CDR3 in amino acids: CASSTDRPPNEKLFF. The CDR3 coding sequence is TGTGCCAGCAGTACGGACAGGCCCCCTAATGAAAAACTGTTTTTT.

The chain joins TRBV6-6 to TRBJ2-3; D remains unclear. CDR3 length: 13 amino acids. The germline CDR1 and CDR2 sequences are MNHNY and SVGAGI (reference sequence). V lost 0 bases, J lost 6 bases, and 7 bases lay in between. The CDR3 DNA reads as TGTGCCAGCAGTTACTCACCCTTCGATACGCAGTATTTT. This translates into CASSYSPFDTQYF.

The rearrangement links TRBV5-1 to TRBJ1-1; 7 positions match TRBD1. The CDR3 consists of 14 residues. V lost 5 bases and J lost 5; bases outside the gene matches: 9. CDR1 is SGHRS, CDR2 YFSETQ, per germline. The CDR3 DNA is TGCGCCAGCAGTCAAGTACAGGGGTATACTGAAGCTTTCTTT. Translated, it gives CASSQVQGYTEAFF. The variable domain in full, completed from reference TRBV5-1 and TRBJ1-1, reads KAGVTQTPRYLIKTRGQQVTLSCSPISGHRSVSWYQQTPGQGLQFLFEYFSETQRNKGNFPGRFSGRQFSNSRSEMNVSTLELGDSALYLCASSQVQGYTEAFFGQGTRLTVV.

V is TRBV28 and J is TRBJ1-2; 11 positions match TRBD1. The CDR3 spans 16 residues. With V trimmed by 3 bases and J by 3 bases, 6 bases remained unmatched. Per the germline V gene, CDR1 is MDHEN and CDR2 is SYDVKM. The CDR3, as DNA: TGTGCCAGCAGTTTTCGTTGGACAGGGGGCTACTATGGCTACACCTTC. This sequence encodes CASSFRWTGGYYGYTF.

The chain employs TRBV9 and TRBJ1-4; no reliable D call. CDR3 length equals 14 residues. Germline V gene data show CDR1 as SGDLS and CDR2 as YYNGEE. The germline V and J ends were trimmed by 4 bases and 3 bases, with 10 bases remaining between them. CDR3 sequence: CASSTPGSNEKLFF. CDR3 in DNA: TGTGCCAGCAGCACCCCTGGATCTAATGAAAAACTGTTTTTT.

This clone was observed a few times. The V gene is TRBV5-4, the J gene TRBJ1-2, with 7 bases identical to TRBD1. Per germline, CDR1 SGHNT and CDR2 YYREEE (reference sequence). V lost 6 bases and J lost 2; bases outside the gene matches: 4. The CDR3 has 13 residues. DNA for the CDR3: TGTGCCAGCACCGTGGACAGGAACTATGGCTACACCTTC. It yields the protein CASTVDRNYGYTF.

This chain joins TRBV19 and TRBJ1-1; D is possibly TRBD1 (6 bases). The CDR3 runs 15 residues. The germline V gene has CDR1 LNHDA and CDR2 SQIVND (reference sequence). V shed 5 bases and J shed 1 base, with 14 bases lying between them. In DNA, the CDR3 is TGTGCCAGTAGTTCACGGACAGCTCAGAACACTGAAGCTTTCTTT. Amino acids: CASSSRTAQNTEAFF. Using reference TRBV19 and TRBJ1-1 for the parts outside the CDR3, the full variable domain is DGGITQSPKYLFRKEGQNVTLSCEQNLNHDAMYWYRQDPGQGLRLIYYSQIVNDFQKGDIAEGYSVSREKKESFPLTVTSAQKNPTAFYLCASSSRTAQNTEAFFGQGTRLTVV.

The V call is TRBV7-2, the J call TRBJ1-2, with D perhaps TRBD1 (5 bases). This CDR3 is built from 15 residues. Looked up from germline, CDR1 is SGHTA and CDR2 is FQGNSA. The V end was cut by 3 bases, the J end by 3 bases, with 14 bases between. CDR3 bases: TGTGCCAGCAGCTTCTCTTCGGGGGGTGACTATGGCTACACCTTC. Translation: CASSFSSGGDYGYTF.

The chain combines TRBV6-6 with TRBJ2-7; D ambiguous. From germline, CDR1 is MNHNY and CDR2 SVGAGI (reference sequence). Trimming stripped 8 bases from V and 5 bases from J, with 10 bases between. The CDR3 consists of 11 residues. The CDR3 DNA is TGTGCCAGCGCTCGTACGGACGAGCAGTACTTC. Protein sequence: CASARTDEQYF.